This T cell receptor (beta chain) was sequenced for a study of blood T cell repertoires in COVID-19 (TCRdb year 2020). About the study as a whole: Samples from collaborators originated in the United States, Italy and Spain and spanned both the acute and convalescent phases of COVID-19. The repertoires were released in a freely available public database intended as a resource for research on the immune response to SARS-CoV-2. The dataset comprised deeply sampled blood TCRbeta repertoires from subjects exposed to, actively infected with, or recovered from COVID-19. Nearly every sample came with metadata listing a de-identified subject ID, COVID-19 status, age in years and sex. The material from the prospective study consisted of cDNA or gDNA derived from T cells, B-cell-depleted T cells, or PBMCs. Where available, HLA class I and class II types were taken from metadata supplied by the sample provider and were not determined by assay-based typing. The samples were drawn from the first 160 participants of the ongoing ImmuneRACE study and from about 1,200 subjects provided by 6 global collaborators. Summary of the overall study and its limitations: Clinical and demographic metadata were provided uncurated, with the amount varying by source and participant.

Points on this clone: Its antigen specificity is not known. The input lacks base qualities; no much larger clone sits a single base away.

Via the germline V gene (reference sequence), CDR1 is LNHDA and CDR2 SQIVND. V ends up 9 bases short and J 4 bases short, with an unmatched junction base count of 5. Including the terminal cysteine and phenylalanine, the CDR3 comprises 14 residues. Only the CDR3 region is kept as DNA, spanning 42 bases read in frame from base 1. The immunoSEQ Assay, a bias-controlled multiplex PCR, was used to amplify TCRbeta CDR3 regions from genomic DNA. The study's processing was this. Within the assay, amplification of reference gene primers was used to estimate how many nucleated cells each sample contained. To quantify the absolute abundance of each unique TCRbeta CDR3 rearrangement, sequence reads were collapsed and filtered. Productive Simpson clonality was computed per sample as the square root of Simpson's diversity index over productive rearrangements. TCRdb holds this immuneACCESS table with in-frame rearrangements only. Some clones are missing; in checked studies, unresolved V genes explain under half, and the rest has no known cause. The V and J calls and clone size are taken from that table; D and trimming were inferred from the DNA. The sample table contains 25,000 to 40,000 clones; only one count was recorded for 70% to 90% of them. The ten most abundant clones make up less than 15% of the sample.

Collaborating institutions collected whole blood in K2EDTA tubes following their own protocols. For TCRbeta analysis, collaborators shipped samples as frozen whole blood, isolated PBMCs, or DNA extracted from either of those sample types. Sample: peripheral blood. This clonotype was sampled from a man between 65 and 85 years old with active COVID-19. Recombination linked TRBV19 to TRBJ2-3; 12 central bases correspond to TRBD2. In nucleotides, the sequence is TGTGCCAGCCGACTAGCGGGAGACCCAGATACGCAGTATTTT. This is translated as CASRLAGDPDTQYF. Joined to the reference TRBV19 and TRBJ2-3 proteins, this CDR3 gives the full variable domain: DGGITQSPKYLFRKEGQNVTLSCEQNLNHDAMYWYRQDPGQGLRLIYYSQIVNDFQKGDIAEGYSVSREKKESFPLTVTSAQKNPTAFYLCASRLAGDPDTQYFGPGTRLTVL.